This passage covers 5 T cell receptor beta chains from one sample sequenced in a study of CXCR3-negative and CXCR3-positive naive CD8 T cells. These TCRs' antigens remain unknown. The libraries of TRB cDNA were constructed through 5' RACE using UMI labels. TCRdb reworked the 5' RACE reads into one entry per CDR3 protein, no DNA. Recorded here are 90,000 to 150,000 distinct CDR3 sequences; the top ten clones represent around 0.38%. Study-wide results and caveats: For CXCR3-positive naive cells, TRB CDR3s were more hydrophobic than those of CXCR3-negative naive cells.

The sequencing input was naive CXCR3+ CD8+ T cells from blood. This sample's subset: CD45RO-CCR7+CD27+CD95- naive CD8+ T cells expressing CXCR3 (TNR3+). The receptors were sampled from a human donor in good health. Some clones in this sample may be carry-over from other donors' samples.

CDR3 amino acids: CASSHTGGDTEAFF. The chain has TRBV7-9 and TRBJ1-1. This CDR3 spans 14 amino acids. CDR1 SEHNR and CDR2 FQNEAQ come from the germline V gene (reference sequence).

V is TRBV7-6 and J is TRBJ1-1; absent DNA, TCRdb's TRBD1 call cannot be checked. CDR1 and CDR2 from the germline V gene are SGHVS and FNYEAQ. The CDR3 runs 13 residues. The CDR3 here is CASSSGGLTEAFF.

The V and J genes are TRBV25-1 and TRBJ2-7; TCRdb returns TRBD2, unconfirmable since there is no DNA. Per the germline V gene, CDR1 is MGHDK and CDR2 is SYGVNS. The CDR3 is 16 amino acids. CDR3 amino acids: CASSENIAGPNYEQYF.

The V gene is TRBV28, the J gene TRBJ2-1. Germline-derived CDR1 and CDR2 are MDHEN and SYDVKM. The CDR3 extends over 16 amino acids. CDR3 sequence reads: CASRTEKGVSYNEQFF.

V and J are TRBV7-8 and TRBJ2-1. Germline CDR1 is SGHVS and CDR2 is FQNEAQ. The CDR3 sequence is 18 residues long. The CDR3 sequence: CASSLVASWRSSYNEQFF.